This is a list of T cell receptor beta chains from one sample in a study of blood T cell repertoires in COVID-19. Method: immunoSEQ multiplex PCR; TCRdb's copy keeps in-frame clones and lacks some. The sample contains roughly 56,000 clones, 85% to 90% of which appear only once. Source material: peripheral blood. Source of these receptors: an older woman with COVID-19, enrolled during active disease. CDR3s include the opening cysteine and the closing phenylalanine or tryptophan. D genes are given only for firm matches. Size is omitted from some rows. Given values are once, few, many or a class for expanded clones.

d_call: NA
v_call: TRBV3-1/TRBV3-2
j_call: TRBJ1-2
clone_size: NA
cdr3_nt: TGTGCCAGCAGCCAACTACAGCACTATGGCTACACCTTC
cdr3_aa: CASSQLQHYGYTF

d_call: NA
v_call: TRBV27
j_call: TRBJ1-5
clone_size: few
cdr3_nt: TGTGCCAGCAGTGCACAGACAAAGCAGCCCCAGCATTTT
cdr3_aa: CASSAQTKQPQHF

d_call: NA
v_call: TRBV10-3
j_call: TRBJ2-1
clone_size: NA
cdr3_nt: TGTGCCATCAGTCCCGCGGAGTACTCCTACAATGAGCAGTTCTTC
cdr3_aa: CAISPAEYSYNEQFF

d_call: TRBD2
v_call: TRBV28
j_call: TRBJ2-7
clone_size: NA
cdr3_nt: TGTGCCAGCAGTTTCCTAGCGGGAGGGCCGAACGAGCAGTACTTC
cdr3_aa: CASSFLAGGPNEQYF

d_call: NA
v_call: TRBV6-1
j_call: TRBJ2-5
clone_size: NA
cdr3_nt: TGTGCCAGCAGTTTGGCGGGGGCGGGAGAAGAGACCCAGTACTTC
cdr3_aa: CASSLAGAGEETQYF

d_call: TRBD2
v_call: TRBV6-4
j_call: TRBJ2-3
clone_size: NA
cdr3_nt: TGTGCCAGCAGTGATCAAGCGGGAGGAGGAGATACGCAGTATTTT
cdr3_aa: CASSDQAGGGDTQYF

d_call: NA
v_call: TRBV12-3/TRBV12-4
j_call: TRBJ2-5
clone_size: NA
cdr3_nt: TGTGCCAGCAGTTTAGTCAGGGTACAGACCCAGTACTTC
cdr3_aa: CASSLVRVQTQYF

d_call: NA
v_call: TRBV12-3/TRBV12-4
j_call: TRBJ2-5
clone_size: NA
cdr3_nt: TGTGCCAGCAGTTTTACGGGGGAAGAGACCCAGTACTTC
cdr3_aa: CASSFTGEETQYF

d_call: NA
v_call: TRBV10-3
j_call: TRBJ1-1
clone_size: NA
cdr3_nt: TGTGCCATCAGGACGTCGGTACCCCCGACTAACACTGAAGCTTTCTTT
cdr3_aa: CAIRTSVPPTNTEAFF

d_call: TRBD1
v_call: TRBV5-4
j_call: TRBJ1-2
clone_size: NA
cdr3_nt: TGTGCCAGCAGCGGGGACAGGGGGAACTATGGCTACACCTTC
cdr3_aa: CASSGDRGNYGYTF

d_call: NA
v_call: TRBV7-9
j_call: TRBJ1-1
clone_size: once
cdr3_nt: TGTGCCAGCAGCTTAAGAGAGGAAGGGGCAGCTTTCTTT
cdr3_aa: CASSLREEGAAFF

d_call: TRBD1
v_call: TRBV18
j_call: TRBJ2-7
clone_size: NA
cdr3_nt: TGTGCCAGCTCACCCTCCAGGGGGCTCGACGAGCAGTACTTC
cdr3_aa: CASSPSRGLDEQYF

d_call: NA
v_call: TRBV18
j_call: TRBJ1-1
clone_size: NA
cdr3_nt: TGTGCCAGCTCACCACCGGTCGGGGAAGCTTTCTTT
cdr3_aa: CASSPPVGEAFF

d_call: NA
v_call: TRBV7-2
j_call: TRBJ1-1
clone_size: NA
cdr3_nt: TGTGCCAGCAGCTTAATTCGGGGGAACACTGAAGCTTTCTTT
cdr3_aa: CASSLIRGNTEAFF

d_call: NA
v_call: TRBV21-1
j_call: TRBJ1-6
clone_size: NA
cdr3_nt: TGTGCCAGCAGCAAATCCGGAGGGTATAATTCACCCCTCCACTTT
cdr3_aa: CASSKSGGYNSPLHF

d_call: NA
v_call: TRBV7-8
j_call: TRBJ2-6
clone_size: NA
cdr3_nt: TGTGCCAGCGTCAGAGGGGGGGTCAGCTCTGGGGCCAACGTCCTGACTTTC
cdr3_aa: CASVRGGVSSGANVLTF

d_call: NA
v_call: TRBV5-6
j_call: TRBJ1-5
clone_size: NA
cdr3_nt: TGTGCCAGCAGTTTTGGACTAGGGGGAGGGAGCAATCAGCCCCAGCATTTT
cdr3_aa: CASSFGLGGGSNQPQHF

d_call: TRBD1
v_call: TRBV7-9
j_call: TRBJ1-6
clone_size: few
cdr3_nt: TGTGCCAGCAGCTTACGGGACAGGGGTTATAATTCACCCCTCCACTTT
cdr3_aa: CASSLRDRGYNSPLHF

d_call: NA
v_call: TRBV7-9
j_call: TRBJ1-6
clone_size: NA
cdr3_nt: TGTGCCAGCAGCTTCGGGAGCAATAATTCACCCCTCCACTTT
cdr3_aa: CASSFGSNNSPLHF

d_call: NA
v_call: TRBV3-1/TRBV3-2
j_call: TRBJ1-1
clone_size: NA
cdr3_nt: TGTGCCAGCAGCCCGGGACATGCCGCGGGGAACACTGAAGCTTTCTTT
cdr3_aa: CASSPGHAAGNTEAFF

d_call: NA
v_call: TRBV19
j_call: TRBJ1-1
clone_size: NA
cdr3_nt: TGTGCCAGTAGTAAAGCGGGACCCACTGAAGCTTTCTTT
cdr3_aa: CASSKAGPTEAFF

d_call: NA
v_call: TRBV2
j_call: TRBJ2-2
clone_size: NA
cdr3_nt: TGTGCCAGCAGTTGGGACAGGCGGGGGACCGGGGAGCTGTTTTTT
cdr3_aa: CASSWDRRGTGELFF

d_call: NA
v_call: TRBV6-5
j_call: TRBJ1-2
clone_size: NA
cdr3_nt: TGTGCCAGCAGCCGCTATGGACAGATAATAGATGGCTACACCTTC
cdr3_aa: CASSRYGQIIDGYTF

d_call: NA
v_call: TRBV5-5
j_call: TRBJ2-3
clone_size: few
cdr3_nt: TGTGCCAGCAGCTTGACAGTCACAGATACGCAGTATTTT
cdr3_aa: CASSLTVTDTQYF

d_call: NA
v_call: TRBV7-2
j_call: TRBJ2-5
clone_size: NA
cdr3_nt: TGTGCCAGCAGCTTAGTAGGGGGTGGGGAGACCCAGTACTTC
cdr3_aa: CASSLVGGGETQYF

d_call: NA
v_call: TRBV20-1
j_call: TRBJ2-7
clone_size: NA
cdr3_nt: TGCAGTGCTAGTGCAGACACCGGGAACGAGCAGTACTTC
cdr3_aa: CSASADTGNEQYF

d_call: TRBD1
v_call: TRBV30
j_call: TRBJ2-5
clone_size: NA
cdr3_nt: TGTGCCTGGAGCTACCGGGACAGGGGCTTCCAAGAGACCCAGTACTTC
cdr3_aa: CAWSYRDRGFQETQYF

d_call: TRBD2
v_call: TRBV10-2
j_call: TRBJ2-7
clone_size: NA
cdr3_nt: TGCGCCAGCAGTGCCTTTGAAGCGGGAGGGACCTACGAGCAGTACTTC
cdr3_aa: CASSAFEAGGTYEQYF

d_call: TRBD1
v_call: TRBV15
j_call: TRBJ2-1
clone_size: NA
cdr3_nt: TGTGCCACCAGCAGAGAGGGACAGTACAATGAGCAGTTCTTC
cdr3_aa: CATSREGQYNEQFF

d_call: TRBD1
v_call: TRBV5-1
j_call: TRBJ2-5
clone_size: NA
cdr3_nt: TGCGCCAGCAGCTTGGGGGACAGGTACCAAGAGACCCAGTACTTC
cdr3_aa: CASSLGDRYQETQYF

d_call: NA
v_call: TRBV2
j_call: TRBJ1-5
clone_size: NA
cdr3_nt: TGTGCCAGCAGTGATTCCAGTATGGCTCAGCCCCAGCATTTT
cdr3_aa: CASSDSSMAQPQHF

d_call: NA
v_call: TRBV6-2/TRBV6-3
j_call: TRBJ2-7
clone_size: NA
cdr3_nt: TGTGCCAGCAGTTATATCTACGAGCAGTACTTC
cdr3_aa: CASSYIYEQYF

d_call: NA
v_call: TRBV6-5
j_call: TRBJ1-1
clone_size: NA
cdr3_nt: TGTGTATCGGAGGGGCGGACTGAAGCTTTCTTT
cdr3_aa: CVSEGRTEAFF

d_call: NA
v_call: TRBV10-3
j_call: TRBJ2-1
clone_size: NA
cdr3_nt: TGTGCCATCAGACCCGGACAGACCACCTCCTACAATGAGCAGTTCTTC
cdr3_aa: CAIRPGQTTSYNEQFF

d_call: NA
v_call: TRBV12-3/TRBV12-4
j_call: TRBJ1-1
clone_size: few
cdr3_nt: TGTGCCAGTCGCTACCGGAACACTGAAGCTTTCTTT
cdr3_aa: CASRYRNTEAFF

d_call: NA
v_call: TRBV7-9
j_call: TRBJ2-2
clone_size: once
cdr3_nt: TGTGCCAGCAGCTTAGTAGCCCCAGGGACCGGGGAGCTGTTTTTT
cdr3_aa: CASSLVAPGTGELFF

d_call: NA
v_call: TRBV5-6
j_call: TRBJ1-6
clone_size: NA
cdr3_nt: TGTGCCAGCAGCTTCCCGGACGGGAGGGCTAGGAATTCACCCCTCCACTTT
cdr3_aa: CASSFPDGRARNSPLHF

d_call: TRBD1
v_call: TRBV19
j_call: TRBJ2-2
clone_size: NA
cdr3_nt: TGTGCCAGTAGTAGCGGACAGGGGACCGGGGAGCTGTTTTTT
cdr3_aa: CASSSGQGTGELFF

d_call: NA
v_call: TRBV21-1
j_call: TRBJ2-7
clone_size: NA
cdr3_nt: TGTGCCAGCAGCAGGGGGGACAGGGTTAACGAGCAGTACTTC
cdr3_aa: CASSRGDRVNEQYF

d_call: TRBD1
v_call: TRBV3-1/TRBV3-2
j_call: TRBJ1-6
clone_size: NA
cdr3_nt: TGTGCCAGCAGCCAAGGCCTAGGACAGGGACGGGATTCACCCCTCCACTTT
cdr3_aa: CASSQGLGQGRDSPLHF

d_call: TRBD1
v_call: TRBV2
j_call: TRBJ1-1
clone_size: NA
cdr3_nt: TGTGCCAGCGTCGGGACAGGGGACACTGAAGCTTTCTTT
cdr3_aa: CASVGTGDTEAFF

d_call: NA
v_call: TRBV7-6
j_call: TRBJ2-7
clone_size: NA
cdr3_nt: TGTGCCAGCAGCTTAGTCTCGGGGGAGTGGGCCTACGAGCAGTACTTC
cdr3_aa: CASSLVSGEWAYEQYF

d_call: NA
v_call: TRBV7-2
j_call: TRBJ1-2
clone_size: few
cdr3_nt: TGTGCCAGCAGCCCGGGGAGGGCCGAAACGTATACCTTC
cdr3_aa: CASSPGRAETYTF